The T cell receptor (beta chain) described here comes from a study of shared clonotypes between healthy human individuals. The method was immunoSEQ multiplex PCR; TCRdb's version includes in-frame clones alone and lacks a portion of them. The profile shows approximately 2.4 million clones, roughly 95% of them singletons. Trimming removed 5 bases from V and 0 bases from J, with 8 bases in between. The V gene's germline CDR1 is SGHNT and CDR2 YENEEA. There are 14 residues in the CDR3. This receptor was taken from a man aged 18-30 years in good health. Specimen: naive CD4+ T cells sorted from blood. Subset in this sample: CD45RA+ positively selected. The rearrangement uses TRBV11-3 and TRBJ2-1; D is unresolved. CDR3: CASSLVGSYNEQFF. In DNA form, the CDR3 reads TGTGCCAGCAGCCTCGTTGGCTCCTACAATGAGCAGTTCTTC. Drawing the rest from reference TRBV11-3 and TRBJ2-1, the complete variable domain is EAGVVQSPRYKIIEKKQPVAFWCNPISGHNTLYWYLQNLGQGPELLIRYENEEAVDDSQLPKDRFSAERLKGVDSTLKIQPAELGDSAVYLCASSLVGSYNEQFFGPGTRLTVL.